This T cell receptor beta chain emerged from a study of cytomegalovirus exposure and HLA in healthy donors. Overall study findings and caveats: When analyzed later, the rates of TCR association showed variation by HLA locus, with DRB1 the most and HLA-C the fewest. Being productive about 87% or about 30% of the time was typical of most TCR beta V segments in an earlier analysis.

To note about this clone: Its matching antigen is unknown.

The PCR had 60 Vbeta and 13 Jbeta primers. TCRdb's copy holds only in-frame clones and misses some; the assay was immunoSEQ multiplex PCR. The profile shows approximately 200,000 clones, 79% of them singletons. The CDR3 extends over 12 amino acids. CDR1 and CDR2 (germline): MNHEY, SVGAGI. V lost 0 bases, J lost 6 bases, and 2 bases lay in between. This sequence joins TRBV6-5 and TRBJ2-2; no clear D gene. The receptor was isolated from a girl aged 5 to 17 in good health and CMV-seropositive. The sample taken for sequencing was PBMCs. CDR3 region: CASSYSAGELFF. The CDR3 DNA reads TGTGCCAGCAGTTACTCCGCCGGGGAGCTGTTTTTT.